The rows below give T cell receptor beta chains drawn from one sample of a study of blood T cells in healthy people across ages. TCRdb recomputed calls from the 5' RACE reads with MiXCR, one row per CDR3 protein. The table has around 1,700,000 distinct CDR3 sequences, 28% seen once; the top ten hold approximately 7.7%. Material: blood. The receptors shown here come from a woman in her twenties or thirties in good health. The CDR3 runs from the conserved cysteine through the conserved F or W. Fields, in order: J gene, clone size, D gene, V gene, CDR3 protein, CDR3 DNA. The D gene is left open where the match is weak. Clone size is given for some rows only: seen once, a few or many times, or a class if the clone is expanded.

J: TRBJ1-1; size: few; D: TRBD1; V: TRBV29-1; CDR3: CSVEGRGGTEAFF; DNA: TGCAGCGTTGAAGGCAGGGGGGGCACTGAAGCTTTCTTT
J: TRBJ2-7; size: many; D: TRBD1; V: TRBV7-6; CDR3: CASSPQQGPYEQYF; DNA: TGTGCCAGCAGCCCTCAACAGGGGCCCTACGAGCAGTACTTC
J: TRBJ2-7; size: .; D: .; V: TRBV27; CDR3: CASSLGISDEQYF; DNA: TGTGCCAGCAGTTTGGGGATCAGCGACGAGCAGTACTTC
J: TRBJ2-1; size: few; D: .; V: TRBV7-2; CDR3: CASSLESGAHNEQFF; DNA: TGTGCCAGCAGCTTAGAATCCGGGGCGCATAATGAGCAGTTCTTC
J: TRBJ2-3; size: .; D: .; V: TRBV12-3/TRBV12-4; CDR3: CASSPRWGAADTQYF; DNA: TGTGCCAGCAGTCCTCGATGGGGGGCGGCAGATACGCAGTATTTT
J: TRBJ1-5; size: few; D: .; V: TRBV20-1; CDR3: CSARDVQEDQPQHF; DNA: TGCAGTGCTAGAGATGTGCAGGAAGATCAGCCCCAGCATTTT
J: TRBJ1-5; size: .; D: .; V: TRBV11-2; CDR3: CASSLVPRGGSNQPQHF; DNA: TGTGCCAGCAGCTTAGTCCCCAGGGGAGGCTCTAATCAGCCCCAGCATTTT
J: TRBJ2-5; size: .; D: .; V: TRBV20-1; CDR3: CSARPRVETQYF; DNA: TGCAGTGCTAGACCGCGGGTTGAGACCCAGTACTTC
J: TRBJ2-1; size: few; D: TRBD2; V: TRBV27; CDR3: CASRHLVSGSVSNEQFF; DNA: TGTGCCAGCAGGCATCTGGTTAGCGGGAGCGTCAGCAATGAGCAGTTCTTC
J: TRBJ2-1; size: many; D: .; V: TRBV5-1; CDR3: CASSSPSSYNEQFF; DNA: TGCGCCAGCAGCTCTCCGAGCTCCTACAATGAGCAGTTCTTC